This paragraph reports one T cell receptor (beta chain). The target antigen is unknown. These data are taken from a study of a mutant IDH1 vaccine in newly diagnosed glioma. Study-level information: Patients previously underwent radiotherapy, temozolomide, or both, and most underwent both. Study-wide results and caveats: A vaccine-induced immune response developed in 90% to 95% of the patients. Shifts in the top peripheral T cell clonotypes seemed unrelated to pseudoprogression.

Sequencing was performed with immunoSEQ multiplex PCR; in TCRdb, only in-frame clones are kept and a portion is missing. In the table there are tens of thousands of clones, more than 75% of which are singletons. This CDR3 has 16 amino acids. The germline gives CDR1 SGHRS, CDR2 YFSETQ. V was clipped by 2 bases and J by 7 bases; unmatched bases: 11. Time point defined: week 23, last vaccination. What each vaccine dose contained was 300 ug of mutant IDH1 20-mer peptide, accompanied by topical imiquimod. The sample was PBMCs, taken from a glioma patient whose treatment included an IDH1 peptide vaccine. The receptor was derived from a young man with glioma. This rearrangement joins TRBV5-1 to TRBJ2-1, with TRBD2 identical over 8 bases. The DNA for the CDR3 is TGCGCCAGCAGCTTTATGCCGGGAGGGCCCCCGAATGAGCAGTTCTTC. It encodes CASSFMPGGPPNEQFF. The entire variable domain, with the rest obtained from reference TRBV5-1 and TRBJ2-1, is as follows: KAGVTQTPRYLIKTRGQQVTLSCSPISGHRSVSWYQQTPGQGLQFLFEYFSETQRNKGNFPGRFSGRQFSNSRSEMNVSTLELGDSALYLCASSFMPGGPPNEQFFGPGTRLTVL.